Following are 32 T cell receptor beta chains from one sample sequenced in a study of cytomegalovirus exposure and HLA in healthy donors. The study ran its PCR with 60 Vbeta and 13 Jbeta primers. Generated by immunoSEQ multiplex PCR, the TCRdb table keeps only in-frame clones and is missing some. The sample includes about 200,000 clones, about four fifths of them seen just once. Sequencing input: PBMCs. The receptor source for this set is a man under 40 in good health and CMV-seronegative.

The chain employs TRBV10-2 and TRBJ2-7, with TRBD1 matching 9 bases. Germline lookup yields CDR1 WSHSY and CDR2 SAAADI. The CDR3 extends over 14 amino acids. Trimming at V came to 7 bases and at J to 6 bases, leaving 10 bases not matched to a gene. In nucleotides, the CDR3 is TGCGCCAGCAAACTTCCGGGACAGGGTGGCGAGCAGTACTTC. This encodes CASKLPGQGGEQYF.

This sequence joins TRBV25-1 and TRBJ1-1; perhaps TRBD1 as D (6 bases). Trimming left V 3 bases short and J 0 bases short, with 11 bases between. Germline CDR1 and CDR2: MGHDK and SYGVNS. This CDR3 spans 15 amino acids. The DNA for the CDR3 is TGTGCCAGCAGTGATCGTAAGGGGGTGAACACTGAAGCTTTCTTT. It translates to CASSDRKGVNTEAFF.

CDR3 nucleotide sequence: TGCGCCAGCAGCCAAGATAGTGACAACTACAATGAGCAGTTCTTC. It encodes CASSQDSDNYNEQFF. The V and J genes are TRBV4-1 and TRBJ2-1; no clear D. The CDR3 loop spans 15 amino acids. Germline CDR1 is MGHRA and CDR2 is YSYEKL. V lost 0 bases and J lost 3, with 9 bases in between.

The chain joins TRBV27 to TRBJ1-5; perhaps TRBD1 as D (5 bases). Germline V lookup: CDR1 MNHEY, CDR2 SMNVEV (reference sequence). There are 16 residues in the CDR3. V was clipped by 4 bases and J by 3 bases, with 16 bases between them. The CDR3 spells CASSSRRGRDNQPQHF. CDR3 nucleotides: TGTGCCAGCAGTTCTCGGAGGGGAAGGGACAATCAGCCCCAGCATTTT.

V gene TRBV7-9 combines with J gene TRBJ2-1; D unresolved. V dropped 2 bases and J dropped 0 bases, with 11 bases sitting between them. The CDR3 totals 16 residues. Germline-derived CDR1 and CDR2 are SEHNR and FQNEAQ (reference sequence). CDR3 residues: CASSLNAVSSYNEQFF. The CDR3 DNA is TGTGCCAGCAGCTTAAATGCTGTTAGCTCCTACAATGAGCAGTTCTTC.

There are a few counts of this clone. The chain joins TRBV25-1 to TRBJ1-1; TRBD1 matches at 11 bases. This CDR3 is built from 14 residues. Trimming removed 6 bases from V and 7 bases from J; junction bases left unmatched: 7. Germline V gives CDR1 MGHDK, CDR2 SYGVNS. The CDR3 DNA follows: TGTGCCAGCAGAGGACAGGGGGCAAAGAGTGAAGCTTTCTTT. Protein sequence: CASRGQGAKSEAFF.

This clone is a singleton in its sample. The rearrangement joins TRBV9 to TRBJ2-2; tentative D call: TRBD2 (7 bases). V was trimmed by 0 bases and J by 3 bases, leaving 12 bases between them. The V gene's germline CDR1 is SGDLS and CDR2 YYNGEE. CDR3 size: 16 residues. CDR3 amino acids: CASSVGKGGYTGELFF. The CDR3 bases are TGTGCCAGCAGCGTAGGAAAGGGGGGGTACACCGGGGAGCTGTTTTTT. The full variable domain, its missing parts supplied by reference TRBV9 and TRBJ2-2, is DSGVTQTPKHLITATGQRVTLRCSPRSGDLSVYWYQQSLDQGLQFLIQYYNGEERAKGNILERFSAQQFPDLHSELNLSSLELGDSALYFCASSVGKGGYTGELFFGEGSRLTVL.

This clone was found a few times. The rearrangement joins TRBV6-6 to TRBJ1-1; D might be TRBD1 (5 bases). V lost 8 bases, J lost 4 bases, and 14 bases lay in between. The length of the CDR3 is 13 residues. Looked up from germline, CDR1 is MNHNY and CDR2 is SVGAGI (reference sequence). As DNA, the CDR3 is TGTGCCAGCCATCTCGGGGGAAGCACTGAAGCTTTCTTT. This encodes CASHLGGSTEAFF.

As for this clone: The sample contains more than one DNA sequence encoding this CDR3. The chain is built from TRBV19 and TRBJ1-4, with D maybe TRBD1 (5 bases). Germline CDR1 reads LNHDA; CDR2 reads SQIVND (reference sequence). The CDR3 loop spans 13 amino acids. V was pared by 3 bases and J by 5 bases, with 7 bases between. For the CDR3, the DNA is TGTGCCAGTAGTATTAGGGGAAATGAAAAACTGTTTTTT. This sequence encodes CASSIRGNEKLFF.

The rearrangement joins TRBV10-3 to TRBJ2-7; TRBD2 might be the D (5 bases). Trimming left V 6 bases short and J 6 bases short, with 21 bases between. Germline CDR1 reads ENHRY; CDR2 reads SYGVKD. The CDR3 length is 15 residues. Here the CDR3 reads CAIRAREDATIEQYF. For the CDR3, the DNA is TGTGCCATCAGGGCCCGGGAAGACGCTACGATCGAGCAGTACTTC.

V gene TRBV9 combines with J gene TRBJ1-1; 12 bases match TRBD1. The CDR3 consists of 16 residues. Losses at the gene ends were 3 bases for V and 1 base for J; bases not matched to a gene: 4. From germline, CDR1 is SGDLS and CDR2 YYNGEE. The CDR3, as DNA: TGTGCCAGCAGCGGGGACAGGGGGCGGTGGAACACTGAAGCTTTCTTT. It codes for CASSGDRGRWNTEAFF.

This chain connects TRBV28 to TRBJ2-3; D gene ambiguous. CDR3 length: 13 amino acids. CDR1 and CDR2 from the germline V gene are MDHEN and SYDVKM. V was clipped by 3 bases and J by 6 bases, with 10 bases between them. The CDR3 is CASSFFFQDTQYF. The CDR3 DNA is TGTGCCAGCAGTTTCTTTTTCCAGGATACGCAGTATTTT.

This clone was recorded a few times. This rearrangement joins TRBV4-1 to TRBJ2-3, with 9 nucleotides matching TRBD1. Germline V lookup: CDR1 MGHRA, CDR2 YSYEKL. CDR3 size: 14 residues. Losses at the gene ends were 5 bases for V and 5 bases for J; bases not matched to a gene: 5. The CDR3 DNA is TGCGCCAGCAGCTTTGGGACAGGGCGAGATACGCAGTATTTT. Translating it yields CASSFGTGRDTQYF.

The chain carries TRBV7-3 and TRBJ2-2, with D possibly being TRBD2 (6 bases). The V end lost 1 base, the J end lost 4 bases, and 7 bases lay between the germline ends. CDR3 length: 14 residues. Germline V gene lookup returns CDR1 SGHTA and CDR2 FQGTGA. The CDR3 loop is CASSLMGGTGELFF. In nucleotides, the CDR3 is TGTGCCAGCAGCTTAATGGGGGGCACCGGGGAGCTGTTTTTT.

This clone was observed a few times. The chain is built from TRBV2 and TRBJ1-5; D is perhaps TRBD1 (6 bases). V was trimmed by 6 bases and J by 0 bases, leaving 12 bases between them. CDR3 length equals 15 residues. The germline CDR1 and CDR2 sequences are SNHLY and FYNNEI. CDR3 amino acids: CASSQGRYSNQPQHF. CDR3 nucleotides: TGTGCCAGCAGCCAGGGGAGATATAGCAATCAGCCCCAGCATTTT.

The rearrangement joins TRBV4-3 to TRBJ1-2; D call uncertain. V dropped 1 base and J dropped 0 bases, with 6 bases sitting between them. Germline assignment: CDR1 LGHNA and CDR2 YSLEER. The CDR3 is 14 residues long. The CDR3 region has the DNA TGCGCCAGCAGCCAAGCCGGGGCTAACTATGGCTACACCTTC. It codes for CASSQAGANYGYTF.

The chain has TRBV4-2 and TRBJ1-1; D may be TRBD1 (5 bases). Germline V gene sequence: CDR1 LGHNA, CDR2 YNFKEQ. The CDR3 contains 15 residues. Trimming removed 2 bases from V and 3 bases from J, with 13 bases in between. The CDR3 region is CASSQRRGEDTEAFF. CDR3 DNA: TGTGCCAGCAGCCAAAGGAGAGGGGAGGACACTGAAGCTTTCTTT.

The rearrangement uses TRBV4-1 and TRBJ2-5; 8 bases fit TRBD2. CDR1 is MGHRA, CDR2 YSYEKL, per germline. The CDR3 has 16 residues. V dropped 2 bases and J dropped 2; count of bases not matched to a gene: 7. For the CDR3, the DNA is TGCGCCAGCAGCCAACTTATACTAGCGGCTCAAGAGACCCAGTACTTC. Protein sequence: CASSQLILAAQETQYF.

The CDR3 is CASSWTSGDSYEQYF. The CDR3 DNA reads as TGTGCCAGCAGCTGGACTAGCGGGGATTCCTACGAGCAGTACTTC. This chain joins TRBV13 and TRBJ2-7; TRBD2 matches 12 bases. There are 15 residues in the CDR3. Germline values: CDR1 PRHDT, CDR2 FYEKMQ (reference sequence). Germline trimming cut 4 bases from V and 1 base from J; bases unmatched to any gene: 2.

V is TRBV7-9 and J is TRBJ2-5; D not certain. Trimming removed 3 bases from V and 5 bases from J, with 19 bases in between. Per germline, CDR1 SEHNR and CDR2 FQNEAQ (reference sequence). The CDR3 is 16 residues long. The CDR3 sequence is CASSLQRKVDRETQYF. CDR3 DNA sequence: TGTGCCAGCAGCTTGCAGCGTAAGGTTGATAGGGAGACCCAGTACTTC.

This chain connects TRBV18 to TRBJ2-3; D is perhaps TRBD2 (6 bases). V dropped 2 bases and J dropped 5 bases, with 17 bases sitting between them. CDR3 length: 16 amino acids. Germline assignment: CDR1 KGHSH and CDR2 LQKENI. This CDR3 is CASSPAPGLERDTQYF. The CDR3 DNA reads as TGTGCCAGCTCACCAGCCCCGGGACTCGAAAGAGATACGCAGTATTTT.

The rearrangement joins TRBV5-1 to TRBJ2-7, with D tentatively TRBD2 (5 bases). This CDR3 spans 12 amino acids. Trimming stripped 0 bases from V and 10 bases from J, with 11 bases between. In germline, CDR1 is SGHRS, CDR2 YFSETQ. CDR3 nucleotides: TGCGCCAGCAGCTTGGCCGGGGTTGGACAGTACTTC. It encodes CASSLAGVGQYF.

The V call is TRBV9, the J call TRBJ2-2; TRBD2 is a possible D gene (6 bases). V lost 0 bases and J lost 11, with 11 bases in between. CDR1 is SGDLS, CDR2 YYNGEE, per germline. This CDR3 contains 13 residues. CDR3 nucleotides: TGTGCCAGCAGCGTAGTGTTGGGGGGAGAGCTGTTTTTT. Translating gives CASSVVLGGELFF. Full variable domain (remainder filled in from reference TRBV9 and TRBJ2-2): DSGVTQTPKHLITATGQRVTLRCSPRSGDLSVYWYQQSLDQGLQFLIQYYNGEERAKGNILERFSAQQFPDLHSELNLSSLELGDSALYFCASSVVLGGELFFGEGSRLTVL.

The CDR3 coding sequence is TGTGCCAGCAGTTCCCACAGGGATAGTTCACCCCTCCACTTT. Translated, it gives CASSSHRDSSPLHF. This rearrangement joins TRBV27 to TRBJ1-6, with D possibly matching TRBD1 (6 bases). This CDR3 is built from 14 residues. V was shortened by 4 bases and J by 9 bases, with 13 bases between the two germline ends. Germline-derived CDR1 and CDR2 are MNHEY and SMNVEV (reference sequence).

This clone was detected only a few times. In the same sample, other DNA sequences code for this CDR3. The chain is built from TRBV5-1 and TRBJ2-1, with TRBD1 matching over 12 bases. The CDR3 length is 15 residues. J gave up 8 bases and V 4 bases, and 7 bases lay outside the gene matches. CDR1 is SGHRS, CDR2 YFSETQ, per germline. CDR3 sequence reads: CASSPTGQGAHEQFF. In nucleotides, the CDR3 is TGCGCCAGCAGCCCGACGGGACAGGGGGCACATGAGCAGTTCTTC.

J is TRBJ1-6 and V is TRBV7-9, with 8 bases identical to TRBD1. CDR3 length: 14 residues. The germline gives CDR1 SEHNR, CDR2 FQNEAQ (reference sequence). The V gene end was trimmed by 5 bases and the J gene end by 9 bases; junction bases not matched to a gene: 6. The CDR3 DNA is TGTGCCAGCAGCGCGGGACAGGTGGGTTCACCCCTCCACTTT. Protein sequence: CASSAGQVGSPLHF. The full variable domain, its missing parts supplied by reference TRBV7-9 and TRBJ1-6, is DTGVSQNPRHKITKRGQNVTFRCDPISEHNRLYWYRQTLGQGPEFLTYFQNEAQLEKSRLLSDRFSAERPKGSFSTLEIQRTEQGDSAMYLCASSAGQVGSPLHFGNGTRLTVT.

V usage is TRBV5-1 and J usage is TRBJ2-7; 9 bases line up with TRBD1. The CDR3 extends over 15 amino acids. The V and J ends lost 0 bases and 6 bases, in that order; junction bases with no gene match: 7. Germline V gene data show CDR1 as SGHRS and CDR2 as YFSETQ. CDR3 nucleotides: TGCGCCAGCAGCTTGGCCGGGGACAGGGCGGGCGAGCAGTACTTC. It translates to CASSLAGDRAGEQYF.

The chain combines TRBV6-5 with TRBJ1-1; D is possibly TRBD1 (5 bases). This CDR3 region has 15 residues. Germline lookup yields CDR1 MNHEY and CDR2 SVGAGI. Trimming stripped 6 bases from V and 1 base from J, with 15 bases between. The DNA of the CDR3 is TGTGCCAGCAGCCGCCCGAACGACAGGAACACTGAAGCTTTCTTT. It specifies CASSRPNDRNTEAFF.

This clone has only one observation. This sequence joins TRBV9 and TRBJ1-4, with TRBD1 matching over 9 bases. The CDR3 runs 14 residues. Looked up from germline, CDR1 is SGDLS and CDR2 is YYNGEE. Trimming cost V 4 bases and J 4 bases; bases outside gene matches: 2. The CDR3 DNA sequence: TGTGCCAGCAGCAGACAGGGGGGTAATGAAAAACTGTTTTTT. This codes for CASSRQGGNEKLFF.

The chain couples TRBV5-1 to TRBJ1-1; 9 bases are a match to TRBD1. Germline CDR1 is SGHRS and CDR2 is YFSETQ. This CDR3 has 15 residues. V shed 4 bases and J 5 bases; nucleotides not matched to a gene: 9. The CDR3 spells CASSRNRGLGTEAFF. The CDR3 region has the DNA TGCGCCAGCAGCCGGAACAGGGGGCTTGGGACTGAAGCTTTCTTT.

This clone occurred once. The chain is built from TRBV13 and TRBJ1-2; TRBD1 matches 8 bases. The CDR3 is 13 amino acids. Unmatched junction bases numbered 8, after V lost 6 bases and J lost 8 bases. In germline, CDR1 is PRHDT, CDR2 FYEKMQ (reference sequence). CDR3 sequence: CASSSGQGYGYTF. CDR3 DNA sequence: TGTGCCAGCAGTTCTGGACAGGGCTACGGCTACACCTTC.

This clone has a single count. This sequence joins TRBV5-1 and TRBJ2-5; TRBD2 matches 10 bases. Germline V lookup: CDR1 SGHRS, CDR2 YFSETQ. V was clipped by 2 bases and J by 3 bases; unmatched bases: 10. This CDR3 has 17 amino acids. CDR3 in amino acids: CASSFGRVAGGKETQYF. The DNA for the CDR3 is TGCGCCAGCAGCTTTGGAAGGGTAGCGGGGGGAAAAGAGACCCAGTACTTC. The full variable domain, its missing parts supplied by reference TRBV5-1 and TRBJ2-5, is KAGVTQTPRYLIKTRGQQVTLSCSPISGHRSVSWYQQTPGQGLQFLFEYFSETQRNKGNFPGRFSGRQFSNSRSEMNVSTLELGDSALYLCASSFGRVAGGKETQYFGPGTRLLVL.